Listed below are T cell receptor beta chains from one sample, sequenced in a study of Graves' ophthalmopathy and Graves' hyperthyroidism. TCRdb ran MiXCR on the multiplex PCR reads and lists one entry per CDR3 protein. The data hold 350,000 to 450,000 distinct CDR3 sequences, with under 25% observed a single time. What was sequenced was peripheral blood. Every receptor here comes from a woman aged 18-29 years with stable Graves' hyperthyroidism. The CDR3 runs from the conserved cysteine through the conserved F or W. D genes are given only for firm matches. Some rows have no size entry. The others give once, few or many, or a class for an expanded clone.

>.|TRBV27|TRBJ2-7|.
TGTGCCAGCAGTTTTCAGGGGAACCTTGGTGAGCAGTACTTC
CASSFQGNLGEQYF
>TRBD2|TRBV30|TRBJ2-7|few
TGTGCCTGGAACGAGCGGGGGCCTTTCGACTTCGAGCAGTACTTC
CAWNERGPFDFEQYF
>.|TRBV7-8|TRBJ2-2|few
TGTGCCAGCAGCTTTGCAGGGCAGCTTAACACCGGGGAGCTGTTTTTT
CASSFAGQLNTGELFF
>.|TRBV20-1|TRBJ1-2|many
TGCAGTGCTAGCGAAGACAGCTATGGCTACACCTTC
CSASEDSYGYTF
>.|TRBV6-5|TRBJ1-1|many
TGTGCCAGCAGGTTTTCAGCAGAGACCACTGAAGCTTTCTTT
CASRFSAETTEAFF
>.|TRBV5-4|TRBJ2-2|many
TGTGCCAGCAGCTCACGGCAGGGGCGAACCGGGGAGCTGTTTTTT
CASSSRQGRTGELFF
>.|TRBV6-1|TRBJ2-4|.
TGTGCCAGCAAGGGGGATTGGGCCAAAAACATTCAGTACTTC
CASKGDWAKNIQYF
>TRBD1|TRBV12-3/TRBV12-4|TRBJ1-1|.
TGTGCCAGCACTAAACGACAGGGCTTAGGACGAGCTTTCTTT
CASTKRQGLGRAFF
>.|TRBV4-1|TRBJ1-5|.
TGCGCCAGCAGCCAACAGGGGCGTGATAATCAGCCCCAGCATTTT
CASSQQGRDNQPQHF
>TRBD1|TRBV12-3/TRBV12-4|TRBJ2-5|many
TGTGCCAGCAGTATCAGACAGGGGCCACTACAAGAGGCCCAGTACTTC
CASSIRQGPLQEAQYF
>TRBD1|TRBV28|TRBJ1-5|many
TGTGCCAGCAGTAAGGACAGGGGCAATCAGCCCCAGCATTTT
CASSKDRGNQPQHF